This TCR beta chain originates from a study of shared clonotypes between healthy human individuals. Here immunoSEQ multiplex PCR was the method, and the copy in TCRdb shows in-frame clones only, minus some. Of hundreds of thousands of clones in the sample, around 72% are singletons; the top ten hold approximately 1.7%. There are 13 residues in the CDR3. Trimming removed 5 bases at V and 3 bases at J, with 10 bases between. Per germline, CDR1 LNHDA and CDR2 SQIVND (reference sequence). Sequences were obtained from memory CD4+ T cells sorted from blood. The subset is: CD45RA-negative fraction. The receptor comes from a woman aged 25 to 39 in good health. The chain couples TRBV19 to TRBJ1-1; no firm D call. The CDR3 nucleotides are TGTGCCAGTAGTTCAGAGGCTGACACTGAAGCTTTCTTT. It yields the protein CASSSEADTEAFF. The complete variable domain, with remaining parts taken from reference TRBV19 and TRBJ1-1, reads DGGITQSPKYLFRKEGQNVTLSCEQNLNHDAMYWYRQDPGQGLRLIYYSQIVNDFQKGDIAEGYSVSREKKESFPLTVTSAQKNPTAFYLCASSSEADTEAFFGQGTRLTVV.